The sequence of this T cell receptor (beta chain) was determined in a study of cytomegalovirus exposure and HLA in healthy donors. The CDR3 spans 15 residues. The V gene's germline CDR1 is KGHSH and CDR2 LQKENI. The germline V and J ends were trimmed by 3 bases and 3 bases, with 15 bases remaining between them. PCR amplification relied on 60 Vbeta primers (plus 13 Jbeta primers). Assay used: immunoSEQ multiplex PCR; TCRdb lists only in-frame clones, some missing. The data show fewer than 250,000 clones, around nine tenths seen once. Sequencing was performed on PBMCs. This receptor was taken from a woman aged 18-30 years in good health and CMV-seronegative. The J gene is TRBJ2-7, the V gene TRBV18; a weak D match, TRBD1 (6 bases). In DNA form, the CDR3 reads TGTGCCAGCTCACCCCGTGGGGAAGGGGGCTACGAGCAGTACTTC. Translated, it gives CASSPRGEGGYEQYF.